These 23 T cell receptor beta chains originate from one sample sequenced in a study of T cell repertoires in cytomegalovirus infection. In TCRdb, the reads were re-called with MiXCR into one record per CDR3 protein. Seen here are roughly 860,000 distinct CDR3 sequences, 30% to 35% observed once, and the top ten hold 9.5% to 15%. Their antigens remain unidentified. This specimen consisted of cultured CD8+ T cells from PBMCs, obtained from culture after CMV antigen stimulation. The receptors come from a human donor in good health (CMV status not recorded). Some clones in this sample may be carry-over from other donors' samples.

This clonotype was counted a few times. This chain uses TRBV5-4 with TRBJ1-5; 10 bases map to TRBD1. The length of the CDR3 is 22 residues. Trimming cost V 2 bases and J 0 bases; bases outside gene matches: 20. CDR1 is SGHNT and CDR2 is YYREEE in the germline V gene (reference sequence). DNA of the CDR3: TGTGCCAGCAGCTTCCGGGACAGGGGTCCTACCATTGTCACTTATAGCAATCAGCCCCAGCATTTT. This codes for CASSFRDRGPTIVTYSNQPQHF.

V gene TRBV6-5 combines with J gene TRBJ2-3, with 7 bases fitting TRBD2. Trimming cost V 1 base and J 1 base; bases outside gene matches: 2. The CDR3 length is 15 residues. Germline lookup yields CDR1 MNHEY and CDR2 SVGAGI. The CDR3 DNA follows: TGTGCCAGCAGTTACTATCGGGGGGGCACAGATACGCAGTATTTT. Its translation is CASSYYRGGTDTQYF.

This clonotype was observed a handful of times. The gene calls are TRBV12-3 or TRBV12-4 and TRBJ2-7; no clear D gene. V was trimmed by 4 bases and J by 5 bases, leaving 12 bases between them. The CDR3 extends over 13 amino acids. The CDR3, as DNA: TGTGCCAGCAGTTCCCGGATCAAGGACGAGCAGTACTTC. Amino acids: CASSSRIKDEQYF.

V and J are TRBV9 and TRBJ2-7; 11 positions agree with TRBD2. The CDR3 covers 14 residues. The J segment lost 3 bases and the V segment lost 4 bases, leaving 3 bases of the junction unmatched. The V gene's germline CDR1 is SGDLS and CDR2 YYNGEE. CDR3 residues: CASSRGLADYEQYF. In DNA, the CDR3 is TGTGCCAGCAGCAGGGGACTAGCGGACTACGAGCAGTACTTC.

With regard to this clonotype: Since a much larger clone is just one base distant, this may be a read error. The chain is built from TRBV6-5 and TRBJ1-1, with a weak D call TRBD1 (5 bases). Germline V gives CDR1 MNHEY, CDR2 SVGAGI. This CDR3 comprises 15 residues. The ends were cut back, 0 bases at V and 1 base at J, with 9 bases in the middle. The CDR3 coding sequence is TGTGCCAGCAGTTACTCGATCCAGGGGAACACTGAAGCTTTCTTT. Translation gives CASSYSIQGNTEAFF.

The V gene is TRBV20-1, the J gene TRBJ2-2, with TRBD2 identical over 9 bases. The germline V gene encodes CDR1 DFQATT and CDR2 SNEGSKA (reference sequence). The CDR3 sequence is 15 residues long. V lost 0 bases, J lost 8 bases, and 7 bases stayed unmatched. CDR3 in amino acids: CSARDRRGGAGELFF. In nucleotides, the CDR3 is TGCAGTGCTAGAGATCGGCGGGGGGGGGCTGGGGAGCTGTTTTTT.

The V gene is TRBV11-3, the J gene TRBJ2-2; 12 nucleotides line up with TRBD1. The CDR3 covers 17 residues. CDR1 SGHNT and CDR2 YENEEA come from the germline V gene. After removal of 4 bases from V and 3 bases from J, the junction contained 6 bases not matched to a gene. CDR3 region: CASSSAGQGAYTGELFF. CDR3 sequence (DNA): TGTGCCAGCAGCTCCGCGGGACAGGGGGCTTACACCGGGGAGCTGTTTTTT.

This chain links TRBV7-8 with TRBJ1-5; a weak D match, TRBD1 (6 bases). Looked up from germline, CDR1 is SGHVS and CDR2 is FQNEAQ. V lost 1 base to trimming and J lost 1 base, with 11 bases between them. The CDR3 extends over 16 amino acids. The CDR3 here is CASSLEGGRSNQPQHF. In DNA, the CDR3 is TGTGCCAGCAGCTTAGAGGGGGGAAGAAGCAATCAGCCCCAGCATTTT.

This clonotype showed up just a few times. The junction does not match germline at one end; this may be a read error. The chain recombines TRBV4-1 with TRBJ2-1; TRBD2 agrees at 7 bases. The CDR3 is made up of 14 amino acids. Germline CDR1 MGHRA, CDR2 YSYEKL. The CDR3 reads CASSQRGEGDEQFF. DNA for the CDR3: TGTGCCAGCAGCCAACGCGGGGAGGGCGATGAGCAGTTCTTC.

This clonotype has a handful of counts. V is TRBV6-5 and J is TRBJ1-2, with 7 bases fitting TRBD1. Germline trimming cut 8 bases from V and 8 bases from J; bases unmatched to any gene: 14. The germline V gene encodes CDR1 MNHEY and CDR2 SVGAGI. The CDR3 is 14 amino acids. CDR3 protein: CASSLRGQHEGYTF. In DNA, the CDR3 is TGTGCCAGCTCCCTCCGGGGACAGCATGAAGGCTACACCTTC.

This clonotype appeared a few times. This chain joins TRBV7-8 and TRBJ1-2; D perhaps matches TRBD1 (6 bases). Trimming took 7 bases from V and 6 from J, leaving 15 bases between them. The germline V gene has CDR1 SGHVS and CDR2 FQNEAQ. CDR3 length: 13 residues. CDR3 in amino acids: CASTEWGADGYTF. Written as DNA, the CDR3 is TGTGCCAGCACCGAGTGGGGGGCGGATGGCTACACCTTC.

The J gene is TRBJ2-7, the V gene TRBV6-5, with 10 bases aligning to TRBD1. Germline lookup yields CDR1 MNHEY and CDR2 SVGAGI. This CDR3 is built from 13 residues. Here the CDR3 reads CANSPWTGGEQYV. DNA of the CDR3: TGTGCCAACAGTCCCTGGACAGGGGGCGAGCAGTACGTC.

The genes are TRBV29-1 and TRBJ1-2; D is uncertain. Trimming shortened V by 3 bases and J by 4 bases, and 9 bases separated the two germline ends. The CDR3 has 12 residues. Germline V gives CDR1 SQVTM, CDR2 ANQGSEA. The CDR3, as DNA: TGCAGCGTTGATAAAGGGATCTATGGCTACACCTTC. Its translation: CSVDKGIYGYTF.

This rearrangement joins TRBV6-6 to TRBJ2-3; 8 positions match TRBD2. The germline gives CDR1 MNHNY, CDR2 SVGAGI (reference sequence). This CDR3 has 15 amino acids. With 2 bases clipped from V and 0 bases from J, the junction kept 1 base outside the gene matches. The CDR3 DNA reads TGTGCCAGCAGTTACGAGCGGGGGAGCACAGATACGCAGTATTTT. Amino acid sequence: CASSYERGSTDTQYF.

This clonotype showed up just a few times. The chain employs TRBV7-9 and TRBJ2-1; D tentatively fits TRBD1 or TRBD2 (5 bases each). The germline V gene has CDR1 SEHNR and CDR2 FQNEAQ (reference sequence). The CDR3 spans 12 residues. Trimming removed 8 bases at V and 7 bases at J, with 12 bases between. CDR3 loop: CASERGRNEQFF. CDR3 in DNA: TGTGCCAGCGAGAGGGGCAGGAATGAGCAGTTCTTC.

The rearrangement links TRBV4-2 to TRBJ2-7; D is ambiguous. Germline V CDR1 and CDR2: LGHNA, YNFKEQ. This CDR3 spans 14 amino acids. Trimming took off 0 bases at V and 6 bases at J, with 12 bases between the two ends. CDR3 nucleotides: TGTGCCAGCAGCCAAGAAGAACTCCCCCTCGAGCAGTACTTC. Its protein product is CASSQEELPLEQYF.

This clonotype showed up just a few times. The chain employs TRBV19 and TRBJ2-4; 10 bases align to TRBD2. This CDR3 is 17 amino acids long. In germline, CDR1 is LNHDA, CDR2 SQIVND (reference sequence). The V and J ends lost 3 bases and 0 bases, in that order; junction bases with no gene match: 5. The CDR3 DNA follows: TGTGCCAGTAGTATTAGCGGGGGGCGACTAGCCAAAAACATTCAGTACTTC. Amino acid sequence: CASSISGGRLAKNIQYF.

The chain joins TRBV20-1 to TRBJ2-7; D might be TRBD1 or TRBD2, each matching 5 bases. The V end was cut by 6 bases, the J end by 3 bases, with 12 bases between. Germline V gene lookup returns CDR1 DFQATT and CDR2 SNEGSKA (reference sequence). This CDR3 region has 12 residues. Here the CDR3 reads CSAQWDGYEQYF. Here the CDR3 DNA reads TGCAGTGCACAGTGGGACGGCTACGAGCAGTACTTC.

The chain links TRBV2 to TRBJ2-1, with D perhaps matching TRBD2 (6 bases). The length of the CDR3 is 11 residues. CDR1 SNHLY and CDR2 FYNNEI come from the germline V gene. V lost 11 bases to trimming and J lost 7 bases, with 12 bases between them. The CDR3 DNA is TGTGCCGGAGGGCTGGGGAATGAGCAGTTCTTC. It translates to CAGGLGNEQFF.

This chain connects TRBV6-2 or TRBV6-3 to TRBJ2-1; TRBD1 matches 9 bases. Looked up from germline, CDR1 is MNHEY and CDR2 is SVGEGT. V gave up 9 bases and J gave up 7 bases; unmatched junction bases: 13. CDR3 length: 15 residues. DNA of the CDR3: TGTGCCAGTAAAGAGTACGGGACAGGGAGGAATGAGCAGTTCTTC. Translating gives CASKEYGTGRNEQFF.

The J gene is TRBJ2-1, the V gene TRBV2; D remains ambiguous. The CDR3 has 14 residues. The V end lost 7 bases, the J end lost 6 bases, and 16 bases lay between the germline ends. Germline V CDR1 and CDR2: SNHLY, FYNNEI. CDR3: CASKPGTRGNEQFF. The CDR3 region has the DNA TGTGCCAGCAAGCCGGGCACCAGAGGCAATGAGCAGTTCTTC.

The chain links TRBV27 to TRBJ1-5, with a weak D call TRBD1 (5 bases). Germline V gives CDR1 MNHEY, CDR2 SMNVEV (reference sequence). Trimming took off 1 base at V and 4 bases at J, with 17 bases between the two ends. This CDR3 spans 17 amino acids. The CDR3 region is CASSLLKPGGGNQPQHF. The CDR3, as DNA: TGTGCCAGCAGTTTATTGAAACCTGGGGGGGGAAATCAGCCCCAGCATTTT.

V is TRBV7-2 and J is TRBJ2-1; TRBD1 matches 10 bases. The CDR3 is 17 amino acids. The ends lost 3 bases at V and 1 base at J; junction bases unmatched: 6. The germline V gene has CDR1 SGHTA and CDR2 FQGNSA. CDR3 sequence reads: CASSFTDRGLSYNEQFF. Here the CDR3 DNA reads TGTGCCAGCAGCTTTACAGACAGGGGGCTATCCTACAATGAGCAGTTCTTC.